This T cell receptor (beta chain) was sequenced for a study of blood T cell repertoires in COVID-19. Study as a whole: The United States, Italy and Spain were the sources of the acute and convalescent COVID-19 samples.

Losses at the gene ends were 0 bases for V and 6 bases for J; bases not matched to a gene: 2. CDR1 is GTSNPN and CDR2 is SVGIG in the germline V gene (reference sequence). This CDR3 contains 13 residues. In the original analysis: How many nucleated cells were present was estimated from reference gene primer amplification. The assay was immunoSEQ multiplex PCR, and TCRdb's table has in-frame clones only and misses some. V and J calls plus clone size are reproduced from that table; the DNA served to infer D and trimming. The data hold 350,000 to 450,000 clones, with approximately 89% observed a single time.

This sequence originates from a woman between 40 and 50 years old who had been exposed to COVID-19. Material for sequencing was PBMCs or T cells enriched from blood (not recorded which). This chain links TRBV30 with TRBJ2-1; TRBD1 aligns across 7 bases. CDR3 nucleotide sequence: TGTGCCTGGAGTGTTGCAGGGGGCAATGAGCAGTTCTTC. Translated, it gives CAWSVAGGNEQFF.